This is a list of T cell receptor beta chains from one sample in a study of blood T cell repertoires in COVID-19. The data were produced by immunoSEQ multiplex PCR, yet TCRdb's version contains in-frame clones alone and is incomplete. This sample carries about 290,000 clones, nearly 90% of them seen once, and the ten largest clones take around 10%. The sequencing sample was made of peripheral blood. These receptors were taken from a woman between 25 and 40 years old with COVID-19, enrolled during active disease. Each CDR3 is given with its conserved first and last residue. Each record gives: clone size, V gene, J gene, D gene, CDR3 DNA, CDR3 protein. A D gene is named only where the DNA matches it firmly. Expanded clones get a size class; other rows say once, few or many, or leave the size out.

abundance: NA; v_gene: TRBV10-3; j_gene: TRBJ2-1; d_gene: TRBD1; CDR3nt: TGTGCCATCAGTGAGCCACAGGGGGCCACCTACAATGAGCAGTTCTTC; CDR3aa: CAISEPQGATYNEQFF
abundance: NA; v_gene: TRBV12-2; j_gene: TRBJ2-3; d_gene: NA; CDR3nt: TGTGCAAGTCGCCCGGGACAGGGGGCTGAAGATACGCAGTATTTT; CDR3aa: CASRPGQGAEDTQYF
abundance: NA; v_gene: TRBV4-1; j_gene: TRBJ1-3; d_gene: TRBD1; CDR3nt: TGCGCCAGCAGCCAGGCGTCTGGGACAGTAGGAAACACCATATATTTT; CDR3aa: CASSQASGTVGNTIYF
abundance: NA; v_gene: TRBV2; j_gene: TRBJ2-7; d_gene: TRBD1; CDR3nt: TGTGCCAGCAGTGGTCAAGGGGGCGCTTGGAACGAGCAGTACTTC; CDR3aa: CASSGQGGAWNEQYF
abundance: NA; v_gene: TRBV28; j_gene: TRBJ2-1; d_gene: TRBD1; CDR3nt: TGTGCCAGCACCTATAAATCGCCTGGACAGGGGTACAATGAGCAGTTCTTC; CDR3aa: CASTYKSPGQGYNEQFF
abundance: NA; v_gene: TRBV19; j_gene: TRBJ2-5; d_gene: NA; CDR3nt: TGTGCCGCATCTGCAGGGCAGACCAAGTCGACCCAGTACTTC; CDR3aa: CAASAGQTKSTQYF
abundance: once; v_gene: TRBV19; j_gene: TRBJ2-7; d_gene: NA; CDR3nt: TGTGCCAGTAGTCCACAGGGTACTTTGAGGGAGCAGTACTTC; CDR3aa: CASSPQGTLREQYF
abundance: NA; v_gene: TRBV7-9; j_gene: TRBJ2-2; d_gene: NA; CDR3nt: TGTGCCAGCAGAGGGGCGAACACCGGGGAGCTGTTTTTT; CDR3aa: CASRGANTGELFF
abundance: NA; v_gene: TRBV2; j_gene: TRBJ1-2; d_gene: NA; CDR3nt: TGTGCCAGCAGTGAAGATAGGGGCGGCTATGGCTACACCTTC; CDR3aa: CASSEDRGGYGYTF
abundance: NA; v_gene: TRBV7-6; j_gene: TRBJ2-3; d_gene: TRBD2; CDR3nt: TGTGCCAGCAGCTTAGGCGTCGGGGGGGCCAACACAGATACGCAGTATTTT; CDR3aa: CASSLGVGGANTDTQYF
abundance: NA; v_gene: TRBV29-1; j_gene: TRBJ2-4; d_gene: NA; CDR3nt: TGCAGCGTTGTGGGAGCCAGGAAAACCAAAAACATTCAGTACTTC; CDR3aa: CSVVGARKTKNIQYF
abundance: NA; v_gene: TRBV6-2/TRBV6-3; j_gene: TRBJ2-2; d_gene: NA; CDR3nt: TGTGCCAGCAGTTACGGGGGGTCAAACACCGGGGAGCTGTTTTTT; CDR3aa: CASSYGGSNTGELFF
abundance: once; v_gene: TRBV6-1; j_gene: TRBJ2-3; d_gene: NA; CDR3nt: TGTGCCAGCAGTGATCCGCTGGAGGGGTGGGATACGCAGTATTTT; CDR3aa: CASSDPLEGWDTQYF
abundance: once; v_gene: TRBV7-6; j_gene: TRBJ2-1; d_gene: TRBD2; CDR3nt: TGTGCCAGCAGCTTAGCTAGCGGGGGGTTTGAGCAGTTCTTC; CDR3aa: CASSLASGGFEQFF
abundance: NA; v_gene: TRBV7-2; j_gene: TRBJ2-7; d_gene: TRBD1; CDR3nt: TGTGCCAGCAGCTCAAGAGACAGGGCGACCTACGAGCAGTACTTC; CDR3aa: CASSSRDRATYEQYF
abundance: NA; v_gene: TRBV18; j_gene: TRBJ2-1; d_gene: NA; CDR3nt: TGTGCCAGCTCACCATGGACTTCAAACAATGAGCAGTTCTTC; CDR3aa: CASSPWTSNNEQFF
abundance: once; v_gene: TRBV13; j_gene: TRBJ2-1; d_gene: NA; CDR3nt: TGTGCCAGCACCGATCTACGCCCCCTCTACAATGAGCAGTTCTTC; CDR3aa: CASTDLRPLYNEQFF